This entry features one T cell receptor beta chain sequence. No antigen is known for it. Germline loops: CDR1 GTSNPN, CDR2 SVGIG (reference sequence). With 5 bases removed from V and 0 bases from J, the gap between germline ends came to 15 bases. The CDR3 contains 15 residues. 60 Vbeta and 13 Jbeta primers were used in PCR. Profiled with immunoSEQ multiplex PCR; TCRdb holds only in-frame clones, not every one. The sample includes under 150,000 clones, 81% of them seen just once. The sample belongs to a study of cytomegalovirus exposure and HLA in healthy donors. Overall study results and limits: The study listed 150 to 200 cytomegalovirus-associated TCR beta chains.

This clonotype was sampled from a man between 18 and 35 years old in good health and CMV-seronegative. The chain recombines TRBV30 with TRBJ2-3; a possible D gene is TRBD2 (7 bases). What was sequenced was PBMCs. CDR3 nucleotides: TGTGCCTGGGGGAGGGGGGGATCTAGCACAGATACGCAGTATTTT. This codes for CAWGRGGSSTDTQYF.